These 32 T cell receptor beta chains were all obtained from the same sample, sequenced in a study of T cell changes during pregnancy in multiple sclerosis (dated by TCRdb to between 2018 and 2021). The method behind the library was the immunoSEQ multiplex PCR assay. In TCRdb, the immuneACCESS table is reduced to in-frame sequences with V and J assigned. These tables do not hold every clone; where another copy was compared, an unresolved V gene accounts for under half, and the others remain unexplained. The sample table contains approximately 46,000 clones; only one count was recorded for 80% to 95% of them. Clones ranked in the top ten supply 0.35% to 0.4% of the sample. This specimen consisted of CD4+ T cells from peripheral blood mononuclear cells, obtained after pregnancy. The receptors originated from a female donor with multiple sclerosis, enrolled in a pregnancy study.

The CDR3 protein is CASSESTRDRDYGYTF. CDR3 nucleotide sequence: TGTGCCAGCAGTGAATCTACCCGGGACAGGGATTATGGCTACACCTTC. V gene TRBV25-1 combines with J gene TRBJ1-2, with 9 bases fitting TRBD1. V lost 1 base, J lost 5 bases, and 8 bases stayed unmatched. The CDR3 is 16 residues long. Germline assignment: CDR1 MGHDK and CDR2 SYGVNS.

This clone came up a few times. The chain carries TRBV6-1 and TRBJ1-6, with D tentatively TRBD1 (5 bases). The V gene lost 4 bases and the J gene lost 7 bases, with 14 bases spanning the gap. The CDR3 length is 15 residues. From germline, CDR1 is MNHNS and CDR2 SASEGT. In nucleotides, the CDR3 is TGTGCCAGCAGTGGCCGGAGGGGAGGGAATTCACCCCTCCACTTT. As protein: CASSGRRGGNSPLHF.

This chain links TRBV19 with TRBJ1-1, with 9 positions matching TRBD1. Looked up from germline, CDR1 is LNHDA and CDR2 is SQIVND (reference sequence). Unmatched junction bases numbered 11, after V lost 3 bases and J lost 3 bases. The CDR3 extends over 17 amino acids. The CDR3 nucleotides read TGTGCCAGTAGTATCAGGCACAGGGGGCGTGAGTACACTGAAGCTTTCTTT. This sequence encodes CASSIRHRGREYTEAFF. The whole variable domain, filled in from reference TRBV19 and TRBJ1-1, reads DGGITQSPKYLFRKEGQNVTLSCEQNLNHDAMYWYRQDPGQGLRLIYYSQIVNDFQKGDIAEGYSVSREKKESFPLTVTSAQKNPTAFYLCASSIRHRGREYTEAFFGQGTRLTVV.

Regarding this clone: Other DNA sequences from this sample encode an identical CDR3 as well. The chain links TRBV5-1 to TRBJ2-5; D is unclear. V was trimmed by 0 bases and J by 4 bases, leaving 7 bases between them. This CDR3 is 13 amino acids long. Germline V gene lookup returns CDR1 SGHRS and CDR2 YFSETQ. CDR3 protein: CASSLGSGETQYF. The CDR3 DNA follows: TGCGCCAGCAGCTTGGGCTCCGGAGAGACCCAGTACTTC.

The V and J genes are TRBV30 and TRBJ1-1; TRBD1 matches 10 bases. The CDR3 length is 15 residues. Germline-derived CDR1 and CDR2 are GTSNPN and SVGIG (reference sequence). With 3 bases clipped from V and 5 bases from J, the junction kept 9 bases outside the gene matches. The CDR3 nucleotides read TGTGCCTGGAGGAGGGACAGGGGAATTGGAACTGAAGCTTTCTTT. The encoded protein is CAWRRDRGIGTEAFF.

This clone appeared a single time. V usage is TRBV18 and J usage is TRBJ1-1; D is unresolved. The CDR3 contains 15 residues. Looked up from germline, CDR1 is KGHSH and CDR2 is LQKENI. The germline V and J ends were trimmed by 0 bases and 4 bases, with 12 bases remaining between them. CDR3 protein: CASSPPVGRGTEAFF. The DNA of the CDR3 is TGTGCCAGCTCACCACCCGTTGGCCGGGGCACTGAAGCTTTCTTT.

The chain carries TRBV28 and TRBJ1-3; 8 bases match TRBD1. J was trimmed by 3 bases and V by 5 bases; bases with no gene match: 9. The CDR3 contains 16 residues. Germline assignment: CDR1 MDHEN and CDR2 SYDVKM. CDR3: CASSTTGDKVGNTIYF. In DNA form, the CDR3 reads TGTGCCAGCAGTACGACAGGGGACAAAGTTGGAAACACCATATATTTT.

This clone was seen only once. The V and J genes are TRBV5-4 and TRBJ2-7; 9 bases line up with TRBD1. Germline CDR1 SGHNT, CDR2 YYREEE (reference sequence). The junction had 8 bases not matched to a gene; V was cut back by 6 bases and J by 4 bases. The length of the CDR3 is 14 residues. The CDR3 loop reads CASTYGQGRYEQYF. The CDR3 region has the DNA TGTGCCAGCACCTATGGACAGGGGCGGTACGAGCAGTACTTC. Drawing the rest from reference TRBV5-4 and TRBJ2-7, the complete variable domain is ETGVTQSPTHLIKTRGQQVTLRCSSQSGHNTVSWYQQALGQGPQFIFQYYREEENGRGNFPPRFSGLQFPNYSSELNVNALELDDSALYLCASTYGQGRYEQYFGPGTRLTVT.

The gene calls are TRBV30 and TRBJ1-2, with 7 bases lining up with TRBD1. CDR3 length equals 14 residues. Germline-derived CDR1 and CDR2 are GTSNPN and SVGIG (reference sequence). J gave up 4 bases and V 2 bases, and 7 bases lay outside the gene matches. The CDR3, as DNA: TGTGCCTGGAGTACTCCGGGACAGCTCTATGGCTACACCTTC. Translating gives CAWSTPGQLYGYTF.

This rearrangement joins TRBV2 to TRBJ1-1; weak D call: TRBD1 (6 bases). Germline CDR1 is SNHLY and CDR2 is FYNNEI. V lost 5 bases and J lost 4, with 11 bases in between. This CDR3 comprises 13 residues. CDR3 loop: CASSRRTVTEAFF. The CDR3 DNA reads TGTGCCAGCAGTAGGAGGACAGTCACTGAAGCTTTCTTT. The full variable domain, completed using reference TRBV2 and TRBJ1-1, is EPEVTQTPSHQVTQMGQEVILRCVPISNHLYFYWYRQILGQKVEFLVSFYNNEISEKSEIFDDQFSVERPDGSNFTLKIRSTKLEDSAMYFCASSRRTVTEAFFGQGTRLTVV.

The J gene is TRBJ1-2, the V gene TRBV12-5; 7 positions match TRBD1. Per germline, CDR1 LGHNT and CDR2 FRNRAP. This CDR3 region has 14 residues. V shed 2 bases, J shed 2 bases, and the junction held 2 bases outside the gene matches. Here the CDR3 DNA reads TGTGCTAGTGGTTTGTTGACAGGGAACTATGGCTACACCTTC. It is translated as CASGLLTGNYGYTF.

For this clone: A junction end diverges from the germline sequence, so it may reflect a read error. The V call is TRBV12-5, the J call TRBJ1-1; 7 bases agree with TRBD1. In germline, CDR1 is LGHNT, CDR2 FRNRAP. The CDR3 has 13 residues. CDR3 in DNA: TGTGCTAGTGGGGACAGGTTGAAGACTGAAGCTTTCTTT. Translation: CASGDRLKTEAFF. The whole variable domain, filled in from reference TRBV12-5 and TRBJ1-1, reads DARVTQTPRHKVTEMGQEVTMRCQPILGHNTVFWYRQTMMQGLELLAYFRNRAPLDDSGMPKDRFSAEMPDATLATLKIQPSEPRDSAVYFCASGDRLKTEAFFGQGTRLTVV.

The CDR3 DNA is TGTGCCACCAGCAGAGATCAGGGTTACGAGCAGTACTTC. This encodes CATSRDQGYEQYF. The rearrangement uses TRBV15 and TRBJ2-7; TRBD1 is a possible D gene (5 bases). Trimming stripped 0 bases from V and 4 bases from J, with 7 bases between. The CDR3 is made up of 13 amino acids. The germline gives CDR1 LNHNV, CDR2 YYDKDF (reference sequence). The variable domain in full, with the rest retrieved from reference TRBV15 and TRBJ2-7, is DAMVIQNPRYQVTQFGKPVTLSCSQTLNHNVMYWYQQKSSQAPKLLFHYYDKDFNNEADTPDNFQSRRPNTSFCFLDIRSPGLGDTAMYLCATSRDQGYEQYFGPGTRLTVT.

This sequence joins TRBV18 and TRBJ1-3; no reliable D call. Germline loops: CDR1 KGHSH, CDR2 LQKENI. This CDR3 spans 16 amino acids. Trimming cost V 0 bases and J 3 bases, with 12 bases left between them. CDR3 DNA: TGTGCCAGCTCACCACCGTCCCAACTAATTGGAAACACCATATATTTT. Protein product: CASSPPSQLIGNTIYF.

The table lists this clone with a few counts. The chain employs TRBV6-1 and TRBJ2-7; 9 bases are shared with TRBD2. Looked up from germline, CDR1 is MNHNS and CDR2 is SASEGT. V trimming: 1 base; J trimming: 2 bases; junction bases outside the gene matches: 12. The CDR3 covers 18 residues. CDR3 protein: CASSEGPTGLASTYEQYF. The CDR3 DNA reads TGTGCCAGCAGTGAAGGGCCGACTGGACTAGCGTCGACCTACGAGCAGTACTTC.

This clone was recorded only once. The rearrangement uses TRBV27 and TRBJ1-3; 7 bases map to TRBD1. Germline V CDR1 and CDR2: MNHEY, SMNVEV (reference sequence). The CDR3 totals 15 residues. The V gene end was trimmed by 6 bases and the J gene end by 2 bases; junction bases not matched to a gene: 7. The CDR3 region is CASRVTGTAGNTIYF. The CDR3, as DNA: TGTGCCAGCAGGGTAACCGGGACAGCTGGAAACACCATATATTTT.

CDR3 DNA: TGTGCCAGCAGCAACCGGGAGAGCAGTGGGGATGAGACCCAGTACTTC. This gives the protein CASSNRESSGDETQYF. The V and J genes are TRBV7-9 and TRBJ2-5, with D possibly matching TRBD2 (6 bases). Germline V gene lookup returns CDR1 SEHNR and CDR2 FQNEAQ (reference sequence). Trimming stripped 5 bases from V and 5 bases from J, with 21 bases between. The CDR3 sequence is 16 residues long.

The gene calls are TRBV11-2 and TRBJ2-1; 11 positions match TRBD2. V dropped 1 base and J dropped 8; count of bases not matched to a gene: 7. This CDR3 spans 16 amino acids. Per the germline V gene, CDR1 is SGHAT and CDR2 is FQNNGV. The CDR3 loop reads CASSLGSSGRVYEQFF. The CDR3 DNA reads TGTGCCAGCAGCTTAGGAAGTAGCGGGAGGGTTTATGAGCAGTTCTTC.

CDR3 in amino acids: CASRTSGSTYEQYF. The DNA for the CDR3 is TGTGCCAGCAGGACTAGCGGAAGTACCTACGAGCAGTACTTC. The chain carries TRBV7-2 and TRBJ2-7, with 9 nucleotides matching TRBD2. V was pared by 6 bases and J by 2 bases, with 5 bases of the junction left unmatched. Germline lookup yields CDR1 SGHTA and CDR2 FQGNSA. The CDR3 covers 14 residues.

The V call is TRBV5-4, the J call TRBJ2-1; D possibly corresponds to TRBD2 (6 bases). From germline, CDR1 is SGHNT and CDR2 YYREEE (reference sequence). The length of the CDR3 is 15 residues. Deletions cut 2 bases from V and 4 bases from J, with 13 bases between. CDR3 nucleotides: TGTGCCAGCAGCTTTGGTAGCGGTACGTACAATGAGCAGTTCTTC. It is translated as CASSFGSGTYNEQFF.

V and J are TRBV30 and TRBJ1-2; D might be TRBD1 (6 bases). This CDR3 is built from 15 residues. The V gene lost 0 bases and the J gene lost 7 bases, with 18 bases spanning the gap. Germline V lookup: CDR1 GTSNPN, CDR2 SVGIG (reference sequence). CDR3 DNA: TGTGCCTGGAGTGTACAGGCGGGGGCCGTGTTTGGCTACACCTTC. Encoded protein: CAWSVQAGAVFGYTF.

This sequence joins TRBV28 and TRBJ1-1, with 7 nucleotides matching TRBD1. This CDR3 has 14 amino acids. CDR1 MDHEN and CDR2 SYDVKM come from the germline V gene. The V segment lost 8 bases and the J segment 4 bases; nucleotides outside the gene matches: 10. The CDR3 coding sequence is TGTGCCAGCTCCCGAGGGGGCGCGGGCACTGAAGCTTTCTTT. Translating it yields CASSRGGAGTEAFF.

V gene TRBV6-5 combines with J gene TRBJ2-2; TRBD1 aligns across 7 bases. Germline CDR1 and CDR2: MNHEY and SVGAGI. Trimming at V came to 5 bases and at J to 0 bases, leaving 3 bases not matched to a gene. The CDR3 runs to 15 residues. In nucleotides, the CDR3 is TGTGCCAGCAGTACCGACAGGGCGAACACCGGGGAGCTGTTTTTT. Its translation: CASSTDRANTGELFF.

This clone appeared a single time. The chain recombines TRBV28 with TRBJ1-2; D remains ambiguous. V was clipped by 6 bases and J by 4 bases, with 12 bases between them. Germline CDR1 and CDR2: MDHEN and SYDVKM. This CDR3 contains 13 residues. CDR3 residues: CASSLGFVYGYTF. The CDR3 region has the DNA TGTGCCAGCAGCTTGGGCTTCGTCTATGGCTACACCTTC.

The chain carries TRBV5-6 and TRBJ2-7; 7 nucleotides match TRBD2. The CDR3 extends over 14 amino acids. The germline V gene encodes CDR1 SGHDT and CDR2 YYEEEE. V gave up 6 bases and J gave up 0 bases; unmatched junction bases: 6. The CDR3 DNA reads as TGTGCCAGCAACAAAGCGGGGCCCTCCTACGAGCAGTACTTC. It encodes CASNKAGPSYEQYF.

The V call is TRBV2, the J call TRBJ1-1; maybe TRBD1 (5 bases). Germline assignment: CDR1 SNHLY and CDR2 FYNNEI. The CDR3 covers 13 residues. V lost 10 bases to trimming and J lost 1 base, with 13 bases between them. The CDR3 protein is CATQETENTEAFF. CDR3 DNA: TGTGCCACCCAGGAGACAGAGAACACTGAAGCTTTCTTT.

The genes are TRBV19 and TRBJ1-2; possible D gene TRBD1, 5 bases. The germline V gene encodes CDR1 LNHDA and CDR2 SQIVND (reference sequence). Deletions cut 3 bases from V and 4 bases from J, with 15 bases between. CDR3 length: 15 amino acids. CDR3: CASSILMGGIYGYTF. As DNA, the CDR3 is TGTGCCAGTAGTATTCTCATGGGGGGGATCTATGGCTACACCTTC.

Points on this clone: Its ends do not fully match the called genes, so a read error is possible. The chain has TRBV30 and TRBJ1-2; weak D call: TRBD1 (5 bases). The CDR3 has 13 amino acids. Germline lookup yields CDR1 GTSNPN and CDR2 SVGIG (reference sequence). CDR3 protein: CAWSVILTGLPSF. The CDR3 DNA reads TGTGCCTGGAGTGTAATCTTAACAGGCCTACCATCGTTC.

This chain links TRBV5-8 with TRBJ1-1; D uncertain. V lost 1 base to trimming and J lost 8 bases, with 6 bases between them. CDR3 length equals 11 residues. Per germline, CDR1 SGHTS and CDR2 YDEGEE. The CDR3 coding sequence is TGTGCCAGCAGCTTGAGGAGAGAAGCTTTCTTT. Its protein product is CASSLRREAFF.

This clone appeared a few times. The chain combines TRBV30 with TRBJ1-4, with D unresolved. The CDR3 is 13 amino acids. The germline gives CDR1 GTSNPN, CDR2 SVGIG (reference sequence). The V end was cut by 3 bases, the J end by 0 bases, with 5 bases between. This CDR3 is CAWSYATNEKLFF. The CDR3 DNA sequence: TGTGCCTGGAGCTACGCAACTAATGAAAAACTGTTTTTT.

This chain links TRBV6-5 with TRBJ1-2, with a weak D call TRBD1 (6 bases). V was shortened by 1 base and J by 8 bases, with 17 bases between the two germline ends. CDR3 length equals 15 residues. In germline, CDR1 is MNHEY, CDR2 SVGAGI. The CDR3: CASSYFTTGTSGYTF. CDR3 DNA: TGTGCCAGCAGTTACTTCACCACAGGGACTAGCGGCTACACCTTC.

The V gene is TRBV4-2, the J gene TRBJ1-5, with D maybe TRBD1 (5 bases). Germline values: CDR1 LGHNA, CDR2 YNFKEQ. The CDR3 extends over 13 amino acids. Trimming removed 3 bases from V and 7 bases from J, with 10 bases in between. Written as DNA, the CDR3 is TGTGCCAGCAGCCAGGGGGAGGGGCAGCCCCAGCATTTT. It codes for CASSQGEGQPQHF.